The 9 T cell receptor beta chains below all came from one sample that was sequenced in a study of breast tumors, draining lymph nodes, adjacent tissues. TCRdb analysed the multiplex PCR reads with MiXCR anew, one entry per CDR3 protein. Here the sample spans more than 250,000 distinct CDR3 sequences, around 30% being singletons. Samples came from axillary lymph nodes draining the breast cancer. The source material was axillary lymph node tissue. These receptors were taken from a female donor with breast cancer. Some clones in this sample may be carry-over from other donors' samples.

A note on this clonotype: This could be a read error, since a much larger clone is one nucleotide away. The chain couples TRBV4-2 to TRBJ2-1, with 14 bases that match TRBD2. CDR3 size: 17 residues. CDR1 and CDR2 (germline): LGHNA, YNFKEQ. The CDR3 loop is CASRWTSGRRSYNVQFF. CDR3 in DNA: TGTGCCAGCAGATGGACTAGCGGGAGGCGCTCCTACAATGTGCAGTTCTTC.

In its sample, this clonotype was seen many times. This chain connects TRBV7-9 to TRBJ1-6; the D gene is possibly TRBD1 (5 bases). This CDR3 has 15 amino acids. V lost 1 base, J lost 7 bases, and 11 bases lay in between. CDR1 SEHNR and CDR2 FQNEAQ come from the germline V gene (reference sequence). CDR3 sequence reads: CASSLVEGRNSPLHF. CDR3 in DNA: TGTGCCAGCAGCTTAGTAGAGGGACGAAATTCACCCCTCCACTTT.

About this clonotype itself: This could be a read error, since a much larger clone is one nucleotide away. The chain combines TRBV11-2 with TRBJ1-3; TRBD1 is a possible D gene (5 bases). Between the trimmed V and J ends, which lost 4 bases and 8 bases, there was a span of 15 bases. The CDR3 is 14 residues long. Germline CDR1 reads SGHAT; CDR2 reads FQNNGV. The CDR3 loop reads CASSSRRGSDTIYF. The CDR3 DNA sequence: TGTGCCAGCAGCTCCCGACGGGGGTCAGACACCATATATTTT.

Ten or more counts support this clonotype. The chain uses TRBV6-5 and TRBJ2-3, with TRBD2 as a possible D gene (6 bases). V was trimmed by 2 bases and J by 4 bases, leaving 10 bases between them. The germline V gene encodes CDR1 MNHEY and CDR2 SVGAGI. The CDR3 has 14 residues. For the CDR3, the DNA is TGTGCCAGCAGTTACGTTAGCGGTTCAGATACGCAGTATTTT. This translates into CASSYVSGSDTQYF.

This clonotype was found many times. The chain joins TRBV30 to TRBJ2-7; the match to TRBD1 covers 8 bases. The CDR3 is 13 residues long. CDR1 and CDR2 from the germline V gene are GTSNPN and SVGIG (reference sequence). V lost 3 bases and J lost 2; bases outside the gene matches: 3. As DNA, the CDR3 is TGTGCCTGGAGCCGGGACAGGACCTACGAGCAGTACTTC. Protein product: CAWSRDRTYEQYF.

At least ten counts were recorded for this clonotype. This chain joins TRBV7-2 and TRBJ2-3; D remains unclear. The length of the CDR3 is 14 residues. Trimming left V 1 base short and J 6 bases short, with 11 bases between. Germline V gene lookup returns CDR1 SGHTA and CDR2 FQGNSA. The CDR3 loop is CASSLGFSADTQYF. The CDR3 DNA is TGTGCCAGCAGCTTAGGGTTTTCGGCGGATACGCAGTATTTT. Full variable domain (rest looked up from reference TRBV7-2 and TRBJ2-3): GAGVSQSPSNKVTEKGKDVELRCDPISGHTALYWYRQSLGQGLEFLIYFQGNSAPDKSGLPSDRFSAERTGGSVSTLTIQRTQQEDSAVYLCASSLGFSADTQYFGPGTRLTVL.

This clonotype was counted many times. The CDR3 region has the DNA TGTGCCAGCAGTGACGGTACCTCTAATGAAAAACTGTTTTTT. Translation gives CASSDGTSNEKLFF. The V and J genes are TRBV27 and TRBJ1-4, with D unclear. This CDR3 has 14 residues. Germline V gene sequence: CDR1 MNHEY, CDR2 SMNVEV (reference sequence). V lost 5 bases and J lost 3, with 10 bases in between.

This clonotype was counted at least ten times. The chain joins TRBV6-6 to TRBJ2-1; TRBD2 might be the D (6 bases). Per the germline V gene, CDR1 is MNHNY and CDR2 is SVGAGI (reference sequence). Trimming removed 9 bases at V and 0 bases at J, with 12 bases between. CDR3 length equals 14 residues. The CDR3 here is CASFGAGSYNEQFF. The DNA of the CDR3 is TGTGCCAGTTTCGGAGCGGGCTCCTACAATGAGCAGTTCTTC.

The CDR3 is CASSINPTYGYTF. Here the CDR3 DNA reads TGTGCCAGTAGTATAAATCCCACCTATGGCTACACCTTC. The chain combines TRBV19 with TRBJ1-2; D uncertain. Germline assignment: CDR1 LNHDA and CDR2 SQIVND (reference sequence). This CDR3 is 13 amino acids long. Trimming took 2 bases from V and 4 from J, leaving 8 bases between them.